The present entry profiles one TCR beta chain with its context. Its target is unknown. The record originates from a study of cytomegalovirus exposure and HLA in healthy donors. Primers included in the PCR were 60 Vbeta and 13 Jbeta primers. TCRdb's copy holds only in-frame clones and misses some; the assay was immunoSEQ multiplex PCR. The sample has fewer than 110,000 clones; around three quarters are singletons. Whole-study findings and limits: Follow-up analysis seemed to connect common viral pathogens with several of the most significant clusters identified. In a later analysis, across HLA loci, associated TCR counts were highest for DRB1, lowest for HLA-C. Available immune exposure information was restricted to CMV serostatus only.

The V gene's germline CDR1 is SNHLY and CDR2 FYNNEI. Trimming took off 5 bases at V and 0 bases at J, with 11 bases between the two ends. The CDR3 has 15 residues. The source material was PBMCs. This TCR derives from a young woman in good health and CMV-seropositive. The chain has TRBV2 and TRBJ1-3; D is perhaps TRBD1 (6 bases). CDR3 sequence reads: CASSIQGDSGNTIYF. CDR3 in DNA: TGTGCCAGCAGTATACAGGGTGACTCTGGAAACACCATATATTTT.